This T cell receptor (beta chain) comes out of a study of lymphopenia after photon versus proton radiotherapy. Points from the study as a whole: Relative stability marked proton patients; photon patients lost diversity and naive cells.

This CDR3 has 13 amino acids. Germline CDR1 is SGDLS and CDR2 is YYNGEE. J was trimmed by 6 bases and V by 4 bases; bases with no gene match: 5. Sequencing used immunoSEQ multiplex PCR; TCRdb keeps in-frame clones, though not all of them. The sample lists 26,000 or so clones, 81% occurring once. A word on this clone: Its specificity is unknown.

The chain couples TRBV9 to TRBJ2-3, with 7 positions matching TRBD1. Material: peripheral blood, obtained from a patient treated with photon-based radiotherapy. The source is a man aged 45-65 years with gastric cancer. CDR3 nucleotide sequence: TGTGCCAGCAGCCCCGACAGGGCCGATACGCAGTATTTT. Encoded protein: CASSPDRADTQYF.